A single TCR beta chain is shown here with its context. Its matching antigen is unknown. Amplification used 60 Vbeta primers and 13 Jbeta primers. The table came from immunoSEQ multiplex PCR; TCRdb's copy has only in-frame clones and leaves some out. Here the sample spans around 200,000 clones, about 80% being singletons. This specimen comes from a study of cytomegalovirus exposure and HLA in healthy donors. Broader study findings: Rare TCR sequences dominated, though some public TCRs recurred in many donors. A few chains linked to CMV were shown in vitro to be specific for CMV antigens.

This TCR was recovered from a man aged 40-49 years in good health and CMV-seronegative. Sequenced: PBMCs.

The CDR3 DNA reads TGTGCCAGCAGTGCCGGGCCAGGGACAGATACGCAGTATTTT. This sequence encodes CASSAGPGTDTQYF. The chain employs TRBV28 and TRBJ2-3; tentatively, D is TRBD1 (5 bases). The CDR3 is made up of 14 amino acids. The V end was cut by 5 bases, the J end by 3 bases, with 12 bases between. From germline, CDR1 is MDHEN and CDR2 SYDVKM.